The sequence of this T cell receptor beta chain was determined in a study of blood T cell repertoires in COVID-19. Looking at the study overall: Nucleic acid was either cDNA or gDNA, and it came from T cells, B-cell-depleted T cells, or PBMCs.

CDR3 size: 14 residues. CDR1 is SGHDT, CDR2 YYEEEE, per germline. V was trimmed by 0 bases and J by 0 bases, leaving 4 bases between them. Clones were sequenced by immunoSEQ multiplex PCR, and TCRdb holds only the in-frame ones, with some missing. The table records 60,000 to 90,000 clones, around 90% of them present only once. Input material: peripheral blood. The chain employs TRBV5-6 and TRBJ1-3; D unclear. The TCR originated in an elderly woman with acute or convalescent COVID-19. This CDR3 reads CASSLVSSGNTIYF. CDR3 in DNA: TGTGCCAGCAGCTTGGTTAGCTCTGGAAACACCATATATTTT.